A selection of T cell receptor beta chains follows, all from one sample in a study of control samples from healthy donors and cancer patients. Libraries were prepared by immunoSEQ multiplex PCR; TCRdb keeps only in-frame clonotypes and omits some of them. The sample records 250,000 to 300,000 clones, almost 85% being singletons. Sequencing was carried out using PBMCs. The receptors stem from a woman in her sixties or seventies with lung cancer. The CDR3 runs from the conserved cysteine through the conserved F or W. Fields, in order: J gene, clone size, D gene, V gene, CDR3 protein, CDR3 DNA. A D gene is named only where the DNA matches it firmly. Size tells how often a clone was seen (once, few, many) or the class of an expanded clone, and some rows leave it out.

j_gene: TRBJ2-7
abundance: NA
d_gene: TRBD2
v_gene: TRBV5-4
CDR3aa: CASSGGDYGAEQYF
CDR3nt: TGTGCCAGCAGCGGGGGGGACTATGGGGCCGAGCAGTACTTC

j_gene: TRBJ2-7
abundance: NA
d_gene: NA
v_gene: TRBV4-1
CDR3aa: CASSDRTYEQYF
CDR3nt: TGCGCCAGCAGTGACAGGACCTACGAGCAGTACTTC

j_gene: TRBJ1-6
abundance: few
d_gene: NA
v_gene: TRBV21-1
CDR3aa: CASSRTSESSYNSPLHF
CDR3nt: TGTGCCAGCAGCAGGACCTCAGAGAGCTCCTATAATTCACCCCTCCACTTT

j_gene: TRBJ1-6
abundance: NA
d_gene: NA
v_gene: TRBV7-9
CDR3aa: CASSLAGGSPLHF
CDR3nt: TGTGCCAGCAGCTTAGCCGGCGGTTCACCCCTCCACTTT

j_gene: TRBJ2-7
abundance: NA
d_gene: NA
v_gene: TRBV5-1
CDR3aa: CASSSMTTVNEQYF
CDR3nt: TGCGCCAGCAGCTCAATGACGACAGTCAACGAGCAGTACTTC

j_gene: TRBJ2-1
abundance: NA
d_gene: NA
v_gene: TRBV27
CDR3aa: CASRGGSGSNEQFF
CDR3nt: TGTGCCAGCAGGGGTGGTAGCGGATCTAATGAGCAGTTCTTC

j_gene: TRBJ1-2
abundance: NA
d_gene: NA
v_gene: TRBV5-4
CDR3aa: CASSLGGGAGVNYGYTF
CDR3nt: TGTGCCAGCAGCTTGGGCGGGGGGGCAGGAGTTAACTATGGCTACACCTTC

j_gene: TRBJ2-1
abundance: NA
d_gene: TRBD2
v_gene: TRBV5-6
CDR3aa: CASSSGGTSNFF
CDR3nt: TGTGCCAGCAGCTCGGGGGGGACTAGTAATTTCTTC

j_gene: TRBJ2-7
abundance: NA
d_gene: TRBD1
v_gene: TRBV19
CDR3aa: CASSVHRQGAEQYF
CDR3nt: TGTGCCAGTAGTGTCCACAGACAGGGGGCCGAGCAGTACTTC

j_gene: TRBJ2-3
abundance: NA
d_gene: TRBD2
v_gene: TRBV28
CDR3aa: CASSSTAEAGGYTDTQYF
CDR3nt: TGTGCCAGCAGTTCCACAGCAGAAGCGGGAGGGTACACAGATACGCAGTATTTT

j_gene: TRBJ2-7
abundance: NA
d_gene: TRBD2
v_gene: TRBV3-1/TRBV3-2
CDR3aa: CASSFSGTIYEQYF
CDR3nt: TGTGCCAGCAGCTTTAGCGGGACCATCTACGAGCAGTACTTC

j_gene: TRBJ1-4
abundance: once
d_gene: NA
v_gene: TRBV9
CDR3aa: CASSVVGGSGEKLFF
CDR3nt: TGTGCCAGCAGCGTAGTAGGAGGGTCCGGTGAAAAACTGTTTTTT

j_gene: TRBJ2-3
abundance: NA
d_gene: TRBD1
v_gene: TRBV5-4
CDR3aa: CASSSTGTGGPDTQYF
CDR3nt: TGTGCCAGCAGTTCAACCGGGACAGGGGGCCCAGATACGCAGTATTTT

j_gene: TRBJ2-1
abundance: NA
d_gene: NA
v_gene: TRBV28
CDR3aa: CASTPYPAGSYNEQFF
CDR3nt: TGTGCCAGCACCCCCTACCCGGCAGGATCCTACAATGAGCAGTTCTTC

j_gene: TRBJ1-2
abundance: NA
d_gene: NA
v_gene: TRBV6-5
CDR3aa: CASNPRGYGYTF
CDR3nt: TGTGCCAGCAACCCTCGGGGCTATGGCTACACCTTC

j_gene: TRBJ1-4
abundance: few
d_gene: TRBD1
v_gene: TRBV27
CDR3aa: CASSWDRGNEKLFF
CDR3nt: TGTGCCAGCAGTTGGGACAGGGGAAATGAAAAACTGTTTTTT

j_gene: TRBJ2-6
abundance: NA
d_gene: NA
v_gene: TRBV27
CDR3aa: CASSLSPQSGANVLTF
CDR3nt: TGTGCCAGCAGTTTATCCCCACAGTCTGGGGCCAACGTCCTGACTTTC

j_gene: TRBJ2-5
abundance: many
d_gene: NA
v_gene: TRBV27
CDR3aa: CASSLNRGQETQYF
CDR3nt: TGTGCCAGCAGTTTAAATCGGGGTCAAGAGACCCAGTACTTC

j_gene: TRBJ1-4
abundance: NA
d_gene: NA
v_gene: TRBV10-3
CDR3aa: CAIGGGPNEKLFF
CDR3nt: TGTGCCATCGGGGGGGGCCCTAATGAAAAACTGTTTTTT

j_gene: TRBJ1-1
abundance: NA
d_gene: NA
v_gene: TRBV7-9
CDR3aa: CASSLRGRGTEAFF
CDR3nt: TGTGCCAGCAGCTTAAGAGGGAGGGGCACTGAAGCTTTCTTT

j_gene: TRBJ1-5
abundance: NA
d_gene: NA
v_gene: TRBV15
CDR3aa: CATSRMDQPQHF
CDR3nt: TGTGCCACCAGCAGGATGGATCAGCCCCAGCATTTT

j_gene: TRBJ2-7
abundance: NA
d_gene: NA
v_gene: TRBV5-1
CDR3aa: CASSLGDRAYYEQYF
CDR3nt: TGCGCCAGCAGCTTGGGTGACCGGGCCTACTACGAGCAGTACTTC